These 7 T cell receptor beta chains were sequenced from one sample in a study of T-cell reconstitution after alpha-beta-depleted transplantation in children. A TCRbeta library incorporating unique molecular identifiers was prepared. In TCRdb, the PCR reads were re-called with MiXCR into one record per CDR3 protein. Of 200,000 to 250,000 distinct CDR3 sequences in the sample, 7.5% to 9.5% were seen once. Sequenced material: PBMCs, mostly from graft donor cells, taken 360 days after TCRalphabeta/CD19-depleted stem cell transplant. These receptor sequences come from a male patient between 2 and 10 years old who had a stem cell transplant for acute myeloid leukemia, so the T cells may come from the graft donor.

This clonotype was recorded many times. The chain joins TRBV13 to TRBJ2-1; 8 nucleotides line up with TRBD1. Germline CDR1 is PRHDT and CDR2 is FYEKMQ (reference sequence). V lost 4 bases and J lost 8; bases outside the gene matches: 13. CDR3 length equals 16 residues. DNA of the CDR3: TGTGCCAGCAGCTCCACCTCTCGGGACAGGAGGGATGAGCAGTTCTTC. It codes for CASSSTSRDRRDEQFF. The variable domain in full, completed from reference TRBV13 and TRBJ2-1, reads AAGVIQSPRHLIKEKRETATLKCYPIPRHDTVYWYQQGPGQDPQFLISFYEKMQSDKGSIPDRFSAQQFSDYHSELNMSSLELGDSALYFCASSSTSRDRRDEQFFGPGTRLTVL.

This clonotype turned up a few times. The chain combines TRBV5-1 with TRBJ2-2, with 7 bases matching TRBD1. This CDR3 is 18 amino acids long. The V and J ends lost 2 bases and 3 bases, in that order; junction bases with no gene match: 13. CDR1 and CDR2 (germline): SGHRS, YFSETQ. CDR3 bases: TGCGCCAGCAGCTTTATTTTTTCATGGCAGGGGGACACCGGGGAGCTGTTTTTT. Its protein is CASSFIFSWQGDTGELFF.

This chain connects TRBV12-3 or TRBV12-4 to TRBJ2-4, with 7 bases identical to TRBD2. This CDR3 spans 11 amino acids. V shed 8 bases and J 7 bases; nucleotides not matched to a gene: 2. CDR3 DNA: TGTGCCAGCTCAGCGGGGAACATTCAGTACTTC. Translation: CASSAGNIQYF.

The rearrangement joins TRBV12-3 or TRBV12-4 to TRBJ2-5; 10 bases are a match to TRBD1. V shed 3 bases and J 5 bases; nucleotides not matched to a gene: 6. CDR3 length: 15 amino acids. CDR3 sequence (DNA): TGTGCCAGCAGTTTGCGACAGGGGGCCCGGGAGACCCAGTACTTC. This encodes CASSLRQGARETQYF.

This clonotype showed up just a few times. CDR3 amino acids: CASSYVGGAQETQYF. The CDR3 region has the DNA TGTGCCAGCAGTTACGTAGGGGGGGCGCAGGAGACCCAGTACTTC. The chain links TRBV6-5 to TRBJ2-5; possibly TRBD2 for D (7 bases). Germline V gives CDR1 MNHEY, CDR2 SVGAGI. Deletions cut 2 bases from V and 5 bases from J, with 15 bases between. The CDR3 has 15 amino acids.

This clonotype has at least ten counts. V usage is TRBV20-1 and J usage is TRBJ2-5; a possible D gene is TRBD2 (7 bases). Per germline, CDR1 DFQATT and CDR2 SNEGSKA (reference sequence). The CDR3 spans 15 residues. V shed 3 bases and J shed 2 bases, with 16 bases lying between them. The CDR3 sequence is CSARHWGGGQETQYF. The CDR3 bases are TGCAGTGCTAGGCACTGGGGGGGCGGACAAGAGACCCAGTACTTC.

This clonotype was counted many times. The chain joins TRBV20-1 to TRBJ1-5; no clear D gene. Germline lookup yields CDR1 DFQATT and CDR2 SNEGSKA (reference sequence). V lost 0 bases, J lost 1 base, and 7 bases lay in between. This CDR3 has 14 amino acids. CDR3 bases: TGCAGTGCTAGAGATGGCCACAGCAATCAGCCCCAGCATTTT. This translates into CSARDGHSNQPQHF.